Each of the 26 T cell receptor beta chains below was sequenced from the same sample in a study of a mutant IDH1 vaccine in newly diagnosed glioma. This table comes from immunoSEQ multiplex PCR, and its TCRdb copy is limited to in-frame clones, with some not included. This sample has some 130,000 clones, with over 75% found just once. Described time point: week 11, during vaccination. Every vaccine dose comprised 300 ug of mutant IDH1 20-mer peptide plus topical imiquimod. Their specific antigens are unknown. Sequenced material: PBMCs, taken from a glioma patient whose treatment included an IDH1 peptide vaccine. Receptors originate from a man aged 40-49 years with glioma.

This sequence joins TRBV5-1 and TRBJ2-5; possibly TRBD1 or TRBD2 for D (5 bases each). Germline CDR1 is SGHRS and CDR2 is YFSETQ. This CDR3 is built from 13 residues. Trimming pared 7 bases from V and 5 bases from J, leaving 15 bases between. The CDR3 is CASRRDQAETQYF. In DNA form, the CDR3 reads TGCGCCAGCCGTCGGGACCAAGCGGAGACCCAGTACTTC. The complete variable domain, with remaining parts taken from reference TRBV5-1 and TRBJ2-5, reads KAGVTQTPRYLIKTRGQQVTLSCSPISGHRSVSWYQQTPGQGLQFLFEYFSETQRNKGNFPGRFSGRQFSNSRSEMNVSTLELGDSALYLCASRRDQAETQYFGPGTRLLVL.

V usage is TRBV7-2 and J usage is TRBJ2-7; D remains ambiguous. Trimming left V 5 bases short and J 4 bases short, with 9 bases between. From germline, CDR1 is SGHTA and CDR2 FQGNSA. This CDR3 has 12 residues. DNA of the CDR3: TGTGCCAGCAGCCCTTCCAAGTACGAGCAGTACTTC. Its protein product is CASSPSKYEQYF. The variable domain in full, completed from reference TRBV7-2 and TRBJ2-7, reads GAGVSQSPSNKVTEKGKDVELRCDPISGHTALYWYRQSLGQGLEFLIYFQGNSAPDKSGLPSDRFSAERTGGSVSTLTIQRTQQEDSAVYLCASSPSKYEQYFGPGTRLTVT.

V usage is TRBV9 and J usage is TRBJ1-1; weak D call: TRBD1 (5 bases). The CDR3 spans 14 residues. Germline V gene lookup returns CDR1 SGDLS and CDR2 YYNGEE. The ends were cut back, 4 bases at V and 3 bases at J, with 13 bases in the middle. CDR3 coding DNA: TGTGCCAGCAGCTCACAGCCGGGGGACACTGAAGCTTTCTTT. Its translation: CASSSQPGDTEAFF.

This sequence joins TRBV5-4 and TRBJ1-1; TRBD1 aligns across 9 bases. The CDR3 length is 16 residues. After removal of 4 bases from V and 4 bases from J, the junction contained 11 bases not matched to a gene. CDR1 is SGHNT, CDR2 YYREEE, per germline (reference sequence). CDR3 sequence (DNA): TGTGCCAGCAGCAAGGACAGGGGAAGAAGTGTCACTGAAGCTTTCTTT. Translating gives CASSKDRGRSVTEAFF.

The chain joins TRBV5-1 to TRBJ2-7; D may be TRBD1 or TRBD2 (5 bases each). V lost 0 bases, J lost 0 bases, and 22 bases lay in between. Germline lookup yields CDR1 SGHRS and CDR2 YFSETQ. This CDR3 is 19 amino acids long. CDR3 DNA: TGCGCCAGCAGCTTGGTTTCGGGGCCCCTAGAATTCAGCTCCTACGAGCAGTACTTC. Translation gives CASSLVSGPLEFSSYEQYF.

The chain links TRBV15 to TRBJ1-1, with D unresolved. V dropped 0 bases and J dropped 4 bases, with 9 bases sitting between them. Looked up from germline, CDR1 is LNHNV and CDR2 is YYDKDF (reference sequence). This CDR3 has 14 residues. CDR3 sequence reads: CATSRDGSGTEAFF. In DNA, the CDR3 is TGTGCCACCAGCAGAGATGGCTCCGGCACTGAAGCTTTCTTT. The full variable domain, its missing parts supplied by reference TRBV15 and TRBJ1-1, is DAMVIQNPRYQVTQFGKPVTLSCSQTLNHNVMYWYQQKSSQAPKLLFHYYDKDFNNEADTPDNFQSRRPNTSFCFLDIRSPGLGDTAMYLCATSRDGSGTEAFFGQGTRLTVV.

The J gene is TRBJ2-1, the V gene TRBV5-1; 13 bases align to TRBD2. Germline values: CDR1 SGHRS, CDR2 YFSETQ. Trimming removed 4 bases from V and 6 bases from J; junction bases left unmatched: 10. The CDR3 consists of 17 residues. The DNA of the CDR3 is TGCGCCAGCAGCCCCCTGACACTAGCGGGGGGGCCCAATGAGCAGTTCTTC. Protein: CASSPLTLAGGPNEQFF.

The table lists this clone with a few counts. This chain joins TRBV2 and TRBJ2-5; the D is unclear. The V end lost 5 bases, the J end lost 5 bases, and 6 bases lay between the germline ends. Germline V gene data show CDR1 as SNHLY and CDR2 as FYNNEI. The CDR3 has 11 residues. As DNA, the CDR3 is TGTGCCAGCAGTAGTACGGAGACCCAGTACTTC. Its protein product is CASSSTETQYF.

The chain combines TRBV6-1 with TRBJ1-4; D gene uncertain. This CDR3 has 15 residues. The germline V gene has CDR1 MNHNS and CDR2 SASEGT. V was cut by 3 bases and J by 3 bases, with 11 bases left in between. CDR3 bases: TGTGCCAGCAGTGAGAGTTTGATGGCTAATGAAAAACTGTTTTTT. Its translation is CASSESLMANEKLFF.

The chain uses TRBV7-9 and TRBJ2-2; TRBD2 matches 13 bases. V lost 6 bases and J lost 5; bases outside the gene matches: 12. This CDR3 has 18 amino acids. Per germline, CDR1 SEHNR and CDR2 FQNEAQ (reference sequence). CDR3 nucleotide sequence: TGTGCCAGCAGTCCGAGGACTAGCGGGGGCCGTGGGACCGGGGAGCTGTTTTTT. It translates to CASSPRTSGGRGTGELFF.

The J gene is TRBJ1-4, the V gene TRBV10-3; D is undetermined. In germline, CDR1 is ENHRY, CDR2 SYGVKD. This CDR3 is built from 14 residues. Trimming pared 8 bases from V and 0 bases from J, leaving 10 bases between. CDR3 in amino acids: CAISTRSTNEKLFF. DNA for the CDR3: TGTGCCATCTCGACCAGATCAACTAATGAAAAACTGTTTTTT.

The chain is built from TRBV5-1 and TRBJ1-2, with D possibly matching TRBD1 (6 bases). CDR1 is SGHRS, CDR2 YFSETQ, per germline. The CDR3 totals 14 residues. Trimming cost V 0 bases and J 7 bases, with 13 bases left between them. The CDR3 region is CASSLDRDTTGYTF. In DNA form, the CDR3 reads TGCGCCAGCAGCTTGGACAGGGATACAACTGGCTACACCTTC.

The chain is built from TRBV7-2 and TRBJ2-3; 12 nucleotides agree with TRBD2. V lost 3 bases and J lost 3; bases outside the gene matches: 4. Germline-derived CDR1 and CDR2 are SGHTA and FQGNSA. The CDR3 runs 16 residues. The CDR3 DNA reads TGTGCCAGCAGCTTCCTAGCGGGGGGGAGTACAGATACGCAGTATTTT. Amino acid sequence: CASSFLAGGSTDTQYF.

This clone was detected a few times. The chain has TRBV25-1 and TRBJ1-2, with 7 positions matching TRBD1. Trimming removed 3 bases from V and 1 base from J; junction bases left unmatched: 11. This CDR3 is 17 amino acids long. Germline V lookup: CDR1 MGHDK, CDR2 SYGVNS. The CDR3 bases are TGTGCCAGCAGTGACTTTGGGACAGCTACCCGTAACTATGGCTACACCTTC. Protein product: CASSDFGTATRNYGYTF.

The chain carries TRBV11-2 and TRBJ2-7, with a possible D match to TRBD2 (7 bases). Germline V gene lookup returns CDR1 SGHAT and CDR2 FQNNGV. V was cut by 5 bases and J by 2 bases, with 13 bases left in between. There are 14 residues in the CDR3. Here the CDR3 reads CASSQGGEPYEQYF. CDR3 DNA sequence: TGTGCCAGCAGCCAAGGGGGGGAACCCTACGAGCAGTACTTC. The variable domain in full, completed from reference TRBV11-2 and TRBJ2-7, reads EAGVAQSPRYKIIEKRQSVAFWCNPISGHATLYWYQQILGQGPKLLIQFQNNGVVDDSQLPKDRFSAERLKGVDSTLKIQPAKLEDSAVYLCASSQGGEPYEQYFGPGTRLTVT.

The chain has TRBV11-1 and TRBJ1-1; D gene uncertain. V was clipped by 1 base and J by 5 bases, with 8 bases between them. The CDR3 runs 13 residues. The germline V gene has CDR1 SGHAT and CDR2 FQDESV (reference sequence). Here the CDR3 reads CASSLGSLTEAFF. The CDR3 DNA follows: TGTGCCAGCAGCTTAGGTTCCCTGACTGAAGCTTTCTTT. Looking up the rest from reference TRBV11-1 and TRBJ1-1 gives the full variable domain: EAEVAQSPRYKITEKSQAVAFWCDPISGHATLYWYRQILGQGPELLVQFQDESVVDDSQLPKDRFSAERLKGVDSTLKIQPAELGDSAMYLCASSLGSLTEAFFGQGTRLTVV.

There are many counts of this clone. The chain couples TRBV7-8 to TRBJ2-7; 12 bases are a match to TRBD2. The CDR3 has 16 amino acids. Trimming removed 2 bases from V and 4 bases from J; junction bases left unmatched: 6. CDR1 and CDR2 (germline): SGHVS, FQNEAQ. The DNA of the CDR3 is TGTGCCAGCAGCTTAAGACTAGCGGGAGTGGGGTACGAGCAGTACTTC. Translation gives CASSLRLAGVGYEQYF.

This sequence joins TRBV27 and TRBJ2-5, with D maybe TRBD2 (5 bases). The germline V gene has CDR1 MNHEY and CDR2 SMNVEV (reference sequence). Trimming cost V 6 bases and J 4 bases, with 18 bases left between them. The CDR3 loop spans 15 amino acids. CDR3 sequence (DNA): TGTGCCAGCAGAAGTTTTGGCCCGGGGTTAGAGACCCAGTACTTC. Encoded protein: CASRSFGPGLETQYF.

CDR3 protein: CASSLDSYGYTF. CDR3 nucleotide sequence: TGTGCCAGCAGCTTAGATTCCTATGGCTACACCTTC. V and J are TRBV11-2 and TRBJ1-2; D is uncertain. This CDR3 comprises 12 residues. Germline CDR1 SGHAT, CDR2 FQNNGV. The ends were cut back, 0 bases at V and 4 bases at J, with 3 bases in the middle. Drawing the rest from reference TRBV11-2 and TRBJ1-2, the complete variable domain is EAGVAQSPRYKIIEKRQSVAFWCNPISGHATLYWYQQILGQGPKLLIQFQNNGVVDDSQLPKDRFSAERLKGVDSTLKIQPAKLEDSAVYLCASSLDSYGYTFGSGTRLTVV.

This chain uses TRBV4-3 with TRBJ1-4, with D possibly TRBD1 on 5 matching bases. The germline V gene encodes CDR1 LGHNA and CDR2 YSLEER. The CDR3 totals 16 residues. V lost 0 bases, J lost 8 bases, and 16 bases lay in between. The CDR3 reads CASSQEGLGVGEKLFF. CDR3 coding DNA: TGCGCCAGCAGCCAAGAGGGTTTGGGGGTTGGCGAAAAACTGTTTTTT.

Here the CDR3 reads CASTGSSGNTIYF. The DNA of the CDR3 is TGTGCCAGTACGGGGAGCTCTGGAAACACCATATATTTT. This sequence joins TRBV7-9 and TRBJ1-3; D uncertain. This CDR3 has 13 residues. The germline V gene has CDR1 SEHNR and CDR2 FQNEAQ (reference sequence). Trimming cost V 9 bases and J 0 bases, with 9 bases left between them.

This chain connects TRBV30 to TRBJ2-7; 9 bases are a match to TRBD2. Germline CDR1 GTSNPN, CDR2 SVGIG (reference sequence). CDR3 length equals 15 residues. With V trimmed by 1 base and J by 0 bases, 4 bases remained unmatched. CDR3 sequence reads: CAWSGSGRSSYEQYF. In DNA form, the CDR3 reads TGTGCCTGGAGTGGTAGCGGGAGAAGCTCCTACGAGCAGTACTTC.

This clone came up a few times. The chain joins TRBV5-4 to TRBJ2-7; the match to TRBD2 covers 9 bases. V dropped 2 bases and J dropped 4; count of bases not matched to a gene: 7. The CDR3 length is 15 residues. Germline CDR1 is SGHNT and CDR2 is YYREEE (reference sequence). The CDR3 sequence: CASSFGGTSSYEQYF. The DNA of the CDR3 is TGTGCCAGCAGCTTTGGGGGGACTAGCAGTTACGAGCAGTACTTC.

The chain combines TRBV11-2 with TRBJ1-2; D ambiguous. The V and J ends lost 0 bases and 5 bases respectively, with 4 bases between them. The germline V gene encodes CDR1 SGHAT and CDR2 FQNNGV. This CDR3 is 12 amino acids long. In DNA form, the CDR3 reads TGTGCCAGCAGCTTAGAAGGGTATGGCTACACCTTC. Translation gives CASSLEGYGYTF.

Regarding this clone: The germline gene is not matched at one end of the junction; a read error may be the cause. This CDR3 is CASSLAPAQDTEALF. The CDR3 DNA reads TGCGCCAGCAGCTTGGCTCCAGCGCAGGACACTGAAGCTCTCTTT. The chain recombines TRBV5-1 with TRBJ1-1; D may be TRBD1 (5 bases). The CDR3 has 15 residues. Looked up from germline, CDR1 is SGHRS and CDR2 is YFSETQ.

In DNA form, the CDR3 reads TGTGCCAGCAGTCCTAGCGGGGGGGTCCCCGGGGAGCTGTTTTTT. Translated: CASSPSGGVPGELFF. The V gene is TRBV6-5, the J gene TRBJ2-2; 12 nucleotides agree with TRBD2. Trimming took 5 bases from V and 6 from J; bases not matched to a gene: 4. CDR3 length: 15 amino acids. Per germline, CDR1 MNHEY and CDR2 SVGAGI.